The rows below give T cell receptor beta chains drawn from one sample of a study of CD8+ T cells in alopecia areata. Method: immunoSEQ multiplex PCR; TCRdb's copy keeps in-frame clones and lacks some. The top ten hold roughly 5% of the sample, which has 100,000 to 150,000 clones, under 65% seen once. This specimen was CD4+ T cells sorted from blood, taken at week 4, from a patient treated with tofacitinib. The receptor source for this set is a human donor with alopecia areata. Both conserved end residues are part of each CDR3. The D gene is left open where the match is weak.

V	J	D	CDR3
TRBV28	TRBJ2-7	TRBD2	CASSLGASGTYEQYF
TRBV30	TRBJ2-2	TRBD2	CAWRRLGLAAGELFF
TRBV29-1	TRBJ2-5	NA	CSVEKDRKETQYF
TRBV29-1	TRBJ2-5	TRBD2	CSVVAGGFETQYF
TRBV2	TRBJ2-3	TRBD1	CASSLQGASDTQYF
TRBV4-2	TRBJ2-5	TRBD2	CASSQDVRGGAGQETQYF
TRBV27	TRBJ2-5	NA	CASSLMAGIETQYF
TRBV28	TRBJ2-1	TRBD1	CASSVSGTGGFYEQFF
TRBV7-2	TRBJ2-7	NA	CASSLAKGGHEQYF
TRBV5-8	TRBJ1-4	TRBD1	CASLTGEREKLFF
TRBV6-5	TRBJ2-7	NA	CASGAYEQYF
TRBV18	TRBJ2-1	TRBD1	CASSPGQGANEQFF
TRBV5-1	TRBJ2-4	TRBD2	CASSLPSGSDIQYF
TRBV4-1	TRBJ2-1	TRBD2	CASSQDRLAGGQFF
TRBV5-1	TRBJ2-5	NA	CASSLDGGLRETQYF
TRBV5-5	TRBJ2-7	TRBD1	CASSLGQGSSYEQYF
TRBV4-1	TRBJ2-7	TRBD1	CASSQRRDRGTYEQYF
TRBV29-1	TRBJ2-7	NA	CSGGNSGYEQYF
TRBV5-1	TRBJ2-2	TRBD2	CASSSSGASGGATGELFF
TRBV30	TRBJ2-1	TRBD2	CAWSVGHGRAFNEQFF
TRBV28	TRBJ2-2	NA	CAISGETGRRLFF
TRBV5-1	TRBJ2-3	NA	CASSWSGGKGADTQYF
TRBV5-1	TRBJ2-6	NA	CASRTQGSGANVLTF
TRBV7-3	TRBJ1-6	NA	CASSLTSYNSPLHF
TRBV5-1	TRBJ2-4	TRBD1	CASSMRGQNIQYF
TRBV30	TRBJ2-7	NA	CAWSPPDFQNYEQYF
TRBV20-1	TRBJ1-2	NA	CSASGNGYTF
TRBV30	TRBJ2-5	NA	CAWNGRESDLQETQYF
TRBV6-6	TRBJ2-3	TRBD1	CASSDRGDTQYF
TRBV25-1	TRBJ1-1	NA	CASSELYDRTSENTEAFF
TRBV4-1	TRBJ1-2	NA	CASSQDPGSANYGYTF
TRBV5-6	TRBJ1-2	NA	CASSTTGSRGYTF
TRBV4-3	TRBJ2-7	NA	CASSQRIDSYEQYF
TRBV29-1	TRBJ2-1	TRBD2	CSVEGLADHPNEQFF
TRBV10-3	TRBJ2-2	NA	CAITINTGELFF
TRBV6-5	TRBJ1-5	TRBD1	CASSADRRHNQPQHF
TRBV10-3	TRBJ2-6	TRBD2	CASGLAVSGANVLTF
TRBV11-2	TRBJ2-1	TRBD2	CASSLFGGSYNEQFF
TRBV28	TRBJ2-4	NA	CASSLGQGQNIQYF
TRBV2	TRBJ2-3	TRBD2	CASRERDSGPDTQYF
TRBV2	TRBJ2-5	NA	CAAGQRRGETQYF
TRBV9	TRBJ1-1	NA	CASSQGGDTEAFF
TRBV28	TRBJ2-5	NA	CASSPGASYQETQYF
TRBV30	TRBJ1-5	NA	CAWSEEVGSPQHF
TRBV30	TRBJ1-2	NA	CAWSAPGISSYGYTF
TRBV2	TRBJ2-3	TRBD2	CASSDGGGNTDTQYF
TRBV7-6	TRBJ1-5	NA	CASSLGGSQPQHF